Each of the 27 T cell receptor beta chains below was sequenced from the same sample in a study of blood T cell repertoires in COVID-19. TCRdb's table, derived via immunoSEQ multiplex PCR, lists solely in-frame clones and lacks some. The sample lists 150,000 to 200,000 clones, about 86% occurring once. The material sequenced was peripheral blood. These receptor sequences come from a man in his late teens or twenties with active or convalescent COVID-19.

The chain combines TRBV2 with TRBJ2-2; 8 bases agree with TRBD2. Germline V gene data show CDR1 as SNHLY and CDR2 as FYNNEI. After removal of 6 bases from V and 4 bases from J, the junction contained 4 bases not matched to a gene. The CDR3 totals 14 residues. In DNA, the CDR3 is TGTGCCAGCAGCACGCTAGCGGGCACCGGGGAGCTGTTTTTT. Amino acid sequence: CASSTLAGTGELFF.

The chain combines TRBV6-5 with TRBJ2-1; 9 nucleotides line up with TRBD2. The CDR3 totals 13 residues. Germline V gene data show CDR1 as MNHEY and CDR2 as SVGAGI. V was clipped by 8 bases and J by 6 bases; unmatched bases: 5. The CDR3 coding sequence is TGTGCCAGCTCTAGCGGGGCTCCCAATGAGCAGTTCTTC. This codes for CASSSGAPNEQFF.

This clone was seen only a few times. This chain joins TRBV10-3 and TRBJ1-1; no clear D gene. The CDR3 length is 15 residues. V lost 6 bases and J 0 bases, leaving 14 bases between the germline ends. Germline lookup yields CDR1 ENHRY and CDR2 SYGVKD. The CDR3 region is CAISERRVMNTEAFF. The CDR3 DNA reads TGTGCCATCAGCGAGAGGAGGGTAATGAACACTGAAGCTTTCTTT.

The chain joins TRBV5-1 to TRBJ1-2; the match to TRBD1 covers 8 bases. CDR3 length: 13 amino acids. Germline V CDR1 and CDR2: SGHRS, YFSETQ. V shed 2 bases, J shed 4 bases, and the junction held 1 base outside the gene matches. CDR3 in DNA: TGCGCCAGCAGCTTTGGGACAGGCTATGGCTACACCTTC. This encodes CASSFGTGYGYTF.

V gene TRBV4-1 combines with J gene TRBJ1-1; D is perhaps TRBD1 (5 bases). The CDR3 is 15 residues long. Trimming took off 5 bases at V and 2 bases at J, with 15 bases between the two ends. Germline V gene sequence: CDR1 MGHRA, CDR2 YSYEKL. CDR3 in amino acids: CASSRERQYNTEAFF. The CDR3 DNA is TGCGCCAGCAGCAGGGAACGACAGTACAACACTGAAGCTTTCTTT.

The rearrangement joins TRBV24-1 to TRBJ2-7; D not resolved. Looked up from germline, CDR1 is KGHDR and CDR2 is SFDVKD. The CDR3 covers 11 residues. The V end was cut by 4 bases, the J end by 3 bases, with 3 bases between. CDR3: CATSDLYEQYF. The CDR3 bases are TGTGCCACCAGTGACCTCTACGAGCAGTACTTC.

The CDR3 DNA sequence: TGTGCCACCAGTGATCTGAAGACAGGGGGTGATGAGACCCAGTACTTC. Amino acid sequence: CATSDLKTGGDETQYF. The chain has TRBV24-1 and TRBJ2-5; 9 nucleotides agree with TRBD1. The CDR3 spans 16 residues. J lost 5 bases, V lost 3 bases, and 9 bases had no gene match. Germline CDR1 KGHDR, CDR2 SFDVKD.

V usage is TRBV24-1 and J usage is TRBJ1-2; D unclear. CDR1 is KGHDR, CDR2 SFDVKD, per germline. This CDR3 has 13 amino acids. V was clipped by 4 bases and J by 8 bases, with 13 bases between them. The CDR3 nucleotides are TGTGCCACCAGTGAGCCCCGGGGTGGCGGCTACACCTTC. The encoded protein is CATSEPRGGGYTF.

This clone occurred once. This rearrangement joins TRBV12-3 or TRBV12-4 to TRBJ2-3, with a possible D match to TRBD1 (5 bases). Trimming took off 8 bases at V and 0 bases at J, with 9 bases between the two ends. The CDR3 contains 13 residues. CDR3 sequence reads: CASRAGSTDTQYF. The CDR3 DNA is TGTGCCAGCCGAGCAGGGAGCACAGATACGCAGTATTTT.

This chain uses TRBV28 with TRBJ1-1; unclear D gene. Trimming took off 7 bases at V and 5 bases at J, with 17 bases between the two ends. This CDR3 spans 14 amino acids. Germline CDR1 reads MDHEN; CDR2 reads SYDVKM. CDR3 DNA: TGTGCCAGCAATTCCGGGGAGGGTTGGACTGAAGCTTTCTTT. This codes for CASNSGEGWTEAFF.

The rearrangement uses TRBV24-1 and TRBJ2-3; 12 bases agree with TRBD2. The germline CDR1 and CDR2 sequences are KGHDR and SFDVKD. J was trimmed by 5 bases and V by 1 base; bases with no gene match: 9. The CDR3 sequence is 18 residues long. In DNA form, the CDR3 reads TGTGCCACCAGTGATTTCGCCCTGACTAGCGGGAGACAAGATACGCAGTATTTT. Protein sequence: CATSDFALTSGRQDTQYF.

A note on this clone: Compared with germline, one end of the junction differs, possibly owing to a read error. The gene calls are TRBV15 and TRBJ1-1; D gene ambiguous. Looked up from germline, CDR1 is LNHNV and CDR2 is YYDKDF (reference sequence). CDR3 length: 14 residues. The CDR3 DNA sequence: TGTGCCACCAGCAGAGATAAGGCAAGGCCAGGAATAGTTTTT. It specifies CATSRDKARPGIVF.

This rearrangement joins TRBV19 to TRBJ1-1, with 9 bases matching TRBD1. The germline V gene has CDR1 LNHDA and CDR2 SQIVND (reference sequence). The CDR3 is 15 residues long. V gave up 4 bases and J gave up 1 base; unmatched junction bases: 4. CDR3 amino acids: CASSNRGRGNTEAFF. The CDR3 coding sequence is TGTGCCAGTAGTAACAGGGGGCGGGGGAACACTGAAGCTTTCTTT.

The chain recombines TRBV7-2 with TRBJ2-2, with 8 bases lining up with TRBD2. CDR1 is SGHTA and CDR2 is FQGNSA in the germline V gene. The CDR3 is 16 amino acids. J was trimmed by 6 bases and V by 4 bases; bases with no gene match: 10. The CDR3 reads CASSSRSGSAPGELFF. The CDR3 nucleotides are TGTGCCAGCAGCTCACGGAGCGGGAGCGCCCCCGGGGAGCTGTTTTTT. Full variable domain (missing parts from reference TRBV7-2 and TRBJ2-2): GAGVSQSPSNKVTEKGKDVELRCDPISGHTALYWYRQSLGQGLEFLIYFQGNSAPDKSGLPSDRFSAERTGGSVSTLTIQRTQQEDSAVYLCASSSRSGSAPGELFFGEGSRLTVL.

The V gene is TRBV7-2, the J gene TRBJ1-6; D unclear. V lost 0 bases and J lost 10, with 19 bases in between. The CDR3 loop spans 17 amino acids. Per germline, CDR1 SGHTA and CDR2 FQGNSA. The chain's CDR3 is CASSLADFDGVGSPLHF. DNA for the CDR3: TGTGCCAGCAGCTTAGCGGATTTTGACGGGGTCGGCTCACCCCTCCACTTT.

The genes are TRBV10-3 and TRBJ1-2; maybe TRBD1 (5 bases). This CDR3 region has 13 residues. The germline gives CDR1 ENHRY, CDR2 SYGVKD. V lost 2 bases and J lost 2, with 6 bases in between. CDR3 DNA: TGTGCCATCAGTGAGGACAGAAACTATGGCTACACCTTC. Amino acids: CAISEDRNYGYTF.

The V gene is TRBV10-3, the J gene TRBJ2-3; possibly TRBD1 for D (6 bases). The CDR3 consists of 14 residues. Trimming stripped 5 bases from V and 5 bases from J, with 14 bases between. Germline V gene data show CDR1 as ENHRY and CDR2 as SYGVKD. The CDR3, as DNA: TGTGCCATCAGTCGGTCAGGGGCAGTAGATACGCAGTATTTT. Protein sequence: CAISRSGAVDTQYF.

In its sample, this clone was seen a few times. The DNA for the CDR3 is TGTGCCAGCAGTTTTAATGGCTACACCTTC. Encoded protein: CASSFNGYTF. This chain links TRBV28 with TRBJ1-2; D ambiguous. Per germline, CDR1 MDHEN and CDR2 SYDVKM. CDR3 length: 10 residues. Trimming removed 3 bases from V and 6 bases from J, with 2 bases in between.

V is TRBV6-5 and J is TRBJ1-4, with 7 bases aligning to TRBD1. CDR1 MNHEY and CDR2 SVGAGI come from the germline V gene. The V and J ends lost 2 bases and 4 bases, in that order; junction bases with no gene match: 4. CDR3 length: 15 amino acids. Written as DNA, the CDR3 is TGTGCCAGCAGTTACCGGGACAGCTTTAATGAAAAACTGTTTTTT. This codes for CASSYRDSFNEKLFF.

V and J are TRBV5-5 and TRBJ1-4; tentatively, D is TRBD1 (5 bases). Germline V gene data show CDR1 as SGHKS and CDR2 as YYEKEE (reference sequence). The CDR3 covers 18 residues. V was clipped by 0 bases and J by 7 bases, with 22 bases between them. CDR3 region: CASSLEGRVPPLGEKLFF. DNA for the CDR3: TGTGCCAGCAGCTTGGAGGGCAGGGTACCCCCTTTGGGTGAAAAACTGTTTTTT.

This rearrangement joins TRBV5-4 to TRBJ2-7, with TRBD1 matching over 7 bases. Trimming cost V 4 bases and J 7 bases; bases outside gene matches: 17. CDR1 SGHNT and CDR2 YYREEE come from the germline V gene (reference sequence). The CDR3 covers 16 residues. The CDR3 spells CASSANEDRSEREQYV. The CDR3 DNA reads as TGTGCCAGCAGCGCAAATGAGGACAGGTCCGAGAGGGAGCAGTACGTC.

This chain joins TRBV7-8 and TRBJ1-3; possible D gene TRBD1, 6 bases. Germline V lookup: CDR1 SGHVS, CDR2 FQNEAQ. The V gene lost 6 bases and the J gene lost 2 bases, with 11 bases spanning the gap. The CDR3 sequence is 14 residues long. CDR3: CASSTTGAGNTIYF. The CDR3 DNA reads TGTGCCAGCAGTACGACAGGCGCTGGAAACACCATATATTTT.

The chain couples TRBV28 to TRBJ1-2, with 9 bases matching TRBD1. CDR1 is MDHEN and CDR2 is SYDVKM in the germline V gene. V shed 3 bases and J 5 bases; nucleotides not matched to a gene: 4. The CDR3 is 14 amino acids. This chain's CDR3 is CASSLGDRAYGYTF. CDR3 coding DNA: TGTGCCAGCAGTTTGGGGGACAGGGCATATGGCTACACCTTC.

The V gene is TRBV6-5, the J gene TRBJ1-1; TRBD1 matches at 8 bases. This CDR3 region has 14 residues. Trimming removed 5 bases from V and 2 bases from J; junction bases left unmatched: 4. Germline CDR1 reads MNHEY; CDR2 reads SVGAGI. CDR3 sequence (DNA): TGTGCCAGCAGTAAGACAGGGGCTAACACTGAAGCTTTCTTT. It specifies CASSKTGANTEAFF.

The gene calls are TRBV24-1 and TRBJ2-2; 15 bases align to TRBD2. Germline CDR1 and CDR2: KGHDR and SFDVKD. Losses at the gene ends were 1 base for V and 4 bases for J; bases not matched to a gene: 9. There are 20 residues in the CDR3. The CDR3 loop reads CATSDFNPGLAGGSTGELFF. The CDR3 nucleotides read TGTGCCACCAGTGATTTCAATCCGGGACTAGCGGGGGGTAGCACCGGGGAGCTGTTTTTT.

A note on this clone: Within the sample, other DNA sequences also encode this same CDR3. The chain combines TRBV2 with TRBJ2-5, with 7 bases matching TRBD2. The CDR3 contains 13 residues. CDR1 SNHLY and CDR2 FYNNEI come from the germline V gene. V was pared by 4 bases and J by 3 bases, with 2 bases of the junction left unmatched. The CDR3 reads CASSGSGKETQYF. The DNA for the CDR3 is TGTGCCAGCAGTGGGAGCGGGAAAGAGACCCAGTACTTC.

This chain joins TRBV27 and TRBJ1-2; 7 bases are shared with TRBD1. Germline V gives CDR1 MNHEY, CDR2 SMNVEV (reference sequence). V gave up 6 bases and J gave up 3 bases; unmatched junction bases: 7. The CDR3 has 14 amino acids. This CDR3 reads CASRGTAYDYGYTF. As DNA, the CDR3 is TGTGCCAGCAGAGGGACAGCATACGACTATGGCTACACCTTC.